The clone carrying this TCR beta chain is a singleton in its sample. These data come from a study of blood T cell repertoires in COVID-19. Overall study: Sources were T cells, B-cell-depleted T cells, or PBMCs; the material itself was cDNA or gDNA.

Generated by immunoSEQ multiplex PCR, the TCRdb table keeps only in-frame clones and is missing some. Of tens of thousands of clones listed, 90% are singletons. The specimen was peripheral blood. This TCR was recovered from a man in his forties or fifties with active COVID-19.

CDR3 DNA sequence: TGCAGTGCTAGTGGCGGGAGCACCGGGGAGCTGTTTTTT. Translating gives CSASGGSTGELFF. The chain is built from TRBV20-1 and TRBJ2-2; 7 bases line up with TRBD2. The CDR3 sequence is 13 residues long. Trimming removed 3 bases from V and 4 bases from J; junction bases left unmatched: 2. Germline V gives CDR1 DFQATT, CDR2 SNEGSKA (reference sequence).